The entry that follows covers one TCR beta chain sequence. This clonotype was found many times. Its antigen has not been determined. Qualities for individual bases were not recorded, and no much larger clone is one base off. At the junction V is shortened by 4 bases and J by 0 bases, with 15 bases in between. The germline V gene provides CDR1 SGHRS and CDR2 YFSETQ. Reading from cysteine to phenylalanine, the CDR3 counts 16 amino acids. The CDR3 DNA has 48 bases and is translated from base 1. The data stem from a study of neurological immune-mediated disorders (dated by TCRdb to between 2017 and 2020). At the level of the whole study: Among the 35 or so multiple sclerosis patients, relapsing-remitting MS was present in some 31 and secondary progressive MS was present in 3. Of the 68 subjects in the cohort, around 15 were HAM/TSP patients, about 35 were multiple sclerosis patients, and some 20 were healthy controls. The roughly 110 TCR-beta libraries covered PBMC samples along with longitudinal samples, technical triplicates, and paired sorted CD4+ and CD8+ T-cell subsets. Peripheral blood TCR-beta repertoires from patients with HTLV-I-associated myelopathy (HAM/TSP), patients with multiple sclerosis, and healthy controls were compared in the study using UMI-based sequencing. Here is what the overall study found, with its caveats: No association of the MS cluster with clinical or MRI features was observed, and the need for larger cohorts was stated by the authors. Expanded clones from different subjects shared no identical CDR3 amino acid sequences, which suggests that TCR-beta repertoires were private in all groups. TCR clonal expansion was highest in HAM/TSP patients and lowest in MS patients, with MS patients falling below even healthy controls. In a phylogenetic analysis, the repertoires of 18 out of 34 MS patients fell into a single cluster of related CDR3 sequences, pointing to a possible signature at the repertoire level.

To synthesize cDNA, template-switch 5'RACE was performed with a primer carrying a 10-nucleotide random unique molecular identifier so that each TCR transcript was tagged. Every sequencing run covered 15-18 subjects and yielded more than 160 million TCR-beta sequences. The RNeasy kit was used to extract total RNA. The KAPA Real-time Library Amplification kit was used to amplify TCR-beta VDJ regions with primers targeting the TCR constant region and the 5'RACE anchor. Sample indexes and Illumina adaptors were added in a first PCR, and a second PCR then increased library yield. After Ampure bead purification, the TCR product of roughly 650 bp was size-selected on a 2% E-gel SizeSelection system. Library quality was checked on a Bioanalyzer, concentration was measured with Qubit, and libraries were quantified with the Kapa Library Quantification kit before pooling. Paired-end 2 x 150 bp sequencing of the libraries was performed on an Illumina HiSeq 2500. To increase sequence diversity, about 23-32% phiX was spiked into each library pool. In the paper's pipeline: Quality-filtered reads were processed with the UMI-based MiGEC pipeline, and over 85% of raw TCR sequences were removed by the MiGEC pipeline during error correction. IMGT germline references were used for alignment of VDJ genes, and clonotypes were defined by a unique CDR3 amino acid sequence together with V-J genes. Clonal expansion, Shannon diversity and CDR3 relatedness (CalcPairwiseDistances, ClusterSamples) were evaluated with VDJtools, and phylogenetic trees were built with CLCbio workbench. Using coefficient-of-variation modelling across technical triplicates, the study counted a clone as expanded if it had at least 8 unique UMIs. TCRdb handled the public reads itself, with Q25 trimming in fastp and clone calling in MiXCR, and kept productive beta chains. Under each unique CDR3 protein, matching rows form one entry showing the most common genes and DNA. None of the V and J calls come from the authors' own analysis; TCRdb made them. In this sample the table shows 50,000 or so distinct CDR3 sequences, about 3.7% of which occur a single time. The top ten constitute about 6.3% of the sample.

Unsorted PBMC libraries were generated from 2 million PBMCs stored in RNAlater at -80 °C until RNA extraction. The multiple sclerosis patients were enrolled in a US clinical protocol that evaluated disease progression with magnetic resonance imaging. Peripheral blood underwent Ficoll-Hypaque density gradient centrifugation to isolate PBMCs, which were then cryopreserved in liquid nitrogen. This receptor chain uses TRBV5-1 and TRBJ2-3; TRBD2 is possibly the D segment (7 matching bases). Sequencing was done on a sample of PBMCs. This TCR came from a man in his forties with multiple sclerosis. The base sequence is TGCGCCAGCAGCCCCTCGGGGGGCCGGAGCACAGATACGCAGTATTTT. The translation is CASSPSGGRSTDTQYF.